This entry describes one T cell receptor (beta chain). Antigen unknown. TCRdb analysed the 5' RACE reads with MiXCR anew, one entry per CDR3 protein. In the table there are more than 300,000 distinct CDR3 sequences, around 11% of which are singletons. CDR3 length: 15 residues. V lost 1 base to trimming and J lost 10 bases, with 14 bases between them. The V gene's germline CDR1 is MNHEY and CDR2 SVGAGI. The data belong to a study of T cells after yellow fever vaccination. Study results and limitations: Abundant bulk-derived clonotypes could contaminate FACS-sorted repertoires. Although the secondary response was weaker, it peaked faster, at day 5 versus 15.

Material: CD4+ T cells sorted from PBMCs, obtained 45 days after the yellow fever booster vaccination. V and J are TRBV6-5 and TRBJ1-6; D unclear. This receptor was obtained from a man younger than 35 who received the YFV17D yellow fever vaccine. In nucleotides, the CDR3 is TGTGCCAGCAGTTACTTCGGCAAGGGCGAGTCACCCCTCCACTTT. Its translation is CASSYFGKGESPLHF.